This record concerns one T cell receptor beta chain sequence. Its target antigen remains unknown. Per-base quality was not reported, and no clone a single base away is much larger than it. The entry originates in a study of blood T cell repertoires in COVID-19 (TCRdb year 2020). Describing the broader study: Samples from collaborators originated in the United States, Italy and Spain and spanned both the acute and convalescent phases of COVID-19. Subjects who had been exposed to COVID-19, were actively infected with it, or had recovered from it provided the deeply sampled blood TCRbeta repertoires that made up the dataset. A de-identified subject ID, COVID-19 status, age in years and sex were almost always included in the sample metadata. The material from the prospective study consisted of cDNA or gDNA derived from T cells, B-cell-depleted T cells, or PBMCs. Samples came from the ongoing ImmuneRACE study (first 160 participants) plus 1,254 subjects from 6 global collaborators. The repertoires were made available in a free public database intended to serve as a resource for research on the immune response to SARS-CoV-2. Where HLA class I and class II types were available, the types were taken from metadata supplied by the sample provider, not from assay-based typing.

At one collaborating source in Seattle, patients were enrolled during active infection and were followed longitudinally through the course of disease. Each collaborating institution followed its own protocols to collect whole blood in K2EDTA tubes. For TCRbeta analysis, collaborators shipped samples as frozen whole blood, isolated PBMCs, or DNA extracted from either of those sample types. The CDR1 and CDR2 encoded by the germline V gene (reference sequence) are MNHEY and SMNVEV. Between the V and J ends, shortened by 3 bases and 3 bases respectively, the junction contains 13 bases. Including cysteine and phenylalanine, the CDR3 has 15 amino acids. Only CDR3 DNA is held: 45 bases, read in frame from base 1. TCRbeta CDR3 regions were amplified from genomic DNA using the immunoSEQ Assay, a bias-controlled multiplex PCR. Turning to the authors' computational methods: The number of nucleated cells in each sample was estimated from the amplification of reference gene primers within the assay. Sequence reads were collapsed and filtered to measure the absolute abundance of every unique TCRbeta CDR3 rearrangement. Productive Simpson clonality was computed per sample as the square root of Simpson's diversity index over productive rearrangements. The table comes from immuneACCESS by way of TCRdb, which keeps in-frame sequences with V and J called. Part of the clones is missing from these tables; in studies checked, under half for an unresolved V gene and the rest for unknown reasons. V and J calls and clone size follow that table, whereas D and trimming were derived from the DNA. The sample table holds hundreds of thousands of clones, of which 89% were seen once. The ten largest clones take up around 3% of the sample.

Results and caveats for the whole study, not just this receptor: How much clinical and demographic metadata was included differed by source and by participant, and the metadata was provided uncurated.

This TCR came from a woman under 40 with COVID-19, enrolled during active disease. Sequenced sample: peripheral blood. The V and J segments used are TRBV27 and TRBJ2-3, with no D gene named confidently. The DNA is as follows: TGTGCCAGCAGTTTTGGGTCGAGCAGGACAGATACGCAGTATTTT. Its translation reads: CASSFGSSRTDTQYF.